This entry lists 16 T cell receptor beta chains sequenced from one sample in a study of T cell repertoires in cytomegalovirus infection (dated by TCRdb to about 2019). The reads were generated on an Illumina HiSeq 1500. TCRdb reran the public reads through fastp at Q25 and MiXCR, keeping productive beta chains. CDR3 protein sequences are deduplicated, and each keeps its most common genes and DNA. This sample lists fewer than 250,000 distinct CDR3 sequences; roughly 12% were detected once. Together, the top ten hold 1.5% to 2% of the sample. The source material was PBMCs. These receptors all stem from a human donor in good health (CMV status not recorded). Some clones in this sample may be carry-over from other donors' samples.

Written as DNA, the CDR3 is TGTGCCAGCCGTATTGACAGGGACGAGGAGACCCAGTACTTC. It is translated as CASRIDRDEETQYF. The genes are TRBV25-1 and TRBJ2-5, with 7 nucleotides matching TRBD1. Germline V gene lookup returns CDR1 MGHDK and CDR2 SYGVNS. The CDR3 extends over 14 amino acids. J was trimmed by 5 bases and V by 8 bases; bases with no gene match: 11.

This clonotype occurred a few times. The chain employs TRBV15 and TRBJ2-5; possibly TRBD2 for D (5 bases). Germline assignment: CDR1 LNHNV and CDR2 YYDKDF (reference sequence). The V gene lost 5 bases and the J gene lost 5 bases, with 12 bases spanning the gap. This CDR3 comprises 13 residues. CDR3 residues: CATSAWTGETQYF. For the CDR3, the DNA is TGTGCCACCAGCGCCTGGACTGGGGAGACCCAGTACTTC. Combining the CDR3 with reference TRBV15 and TRBJ2-5 gives the whole variable domain DAMVIQNPRYQVTQFGKPVTLSCSQTLNHNVMYWYQQKSSQAPKLLFHYYDKDFNNEADTPDNFQSRRPNTSFCFLDIRSPGLGDTAMYLCATSAWTGETQYFGPGTRLLVL.

This clonotype was seen many times. The chain recombines TRBV6-2 or TRBV6-3 with TRBJ2-1; 9 nucleotides align to TRBD1. V lost 5 bases and J lost 5; bases outside the gene matches: 19. CDR3 length: 19 amino acids. The germline gives CDR1 MNHEY, CDR2 SVGEGT. The CDR3 DNA reads as TGTGCCAGCAGTCTCCCCGGGACAGGGTTACCCAGGGGGAACAATGAGCAGTTCTTC. It codes for CASSLPGTGLPRGNNEQFF.

This clonotype was counted a few times. The rearrangement uses TRBV5-4 and TRBJ2-2, with TRBD1 matching 11 bases. J lost 3 bases, V lost 4 bases, and 5 bases had no gene match. Germline assignment: CDR1 SGHNT and CDR2 YYREEE (reference sequence). The CDR3 sequence is 16 residues long. CDR3 bases: TGTGCCAGCAGCCGGGGGGGACAGGGGGACACCGGGGAGCTGTTTTTT. This encodes CASSRGGQGDTGELFF.

V gene TRBV6-6 combines with J gene TRBJ1-3, with TRBD1 matching over 8 bases. Trimming removed 1 base from V and 4 bases from J; junction bases left unmatched: 6. This CDR3 region has 16 residues. CDR1 and CDR2 (germline): MNHNY, SVGAGI (reference sequence). This chain's CDR3 is CASSYFPGGRGNTIYF. The CDR3, as DNA: TGTGCCAGCAGTTACTTCCCAGGGGGCAGGGGAAACACCATATATTTT.

This clonotype was counted only a few times. The chain joins TRBV25-1 to TRBJ2-5; 9 bases line up with TRBD1. The CDR3 runs 15 residues. The ends lost 4 bases at V and 4 bases at J; junction bases unmatched: 7. Germline loops: CDR1 MGHDK, CDR2 SYGVNS. CDR3 bases: TGTGCCAGCAGTGCCAACAGGGGGCAGTTAGAGACCCAGTACTTC. Translation: CASSANRGQLETQYF.

Remarks on this clonotype: This may stem from a read error, because a much larger clone lies one nucleotide away. This sequence joins TRBV7-3 and TRBJ2-1; TRBD2 aligns across 7 bases. The CDR3 length is 15 residues. Germline CDR1 is SGHTA and CDR2 is FQGTGA. V lost 5 bases, J lost 1 base, and 5 bases stayed unmatched. The CDR3 spells CASSTFGGSYNEQFF. As DNA, the CDR3 is TGTGCCAGCAGCACCTTCGGGGGGTCCTACAATGAGCAGTTCTTC.

This clonotype was recorded at least ten times. The chain couples TRBV6-1 to TRBJ2-1, with D possibly matching TRBD2 (5 bases). The CDR3 is made up of 12 amino acids. The germline V gene has CDR1 MNHNS and CDR2 SASEGT. Trimming shortened V by 6 bases and J by 10 bases, and 13 bases separated the two germline ends. CDR3 in DNA: TGTGCCAGCAGCCCCTTTGAGGGCGAGCAGTTCTTC. This encodes CASSPFEGEQFF.

This clonotype occurred many times. This sequence joins TRBV7-2 and TRBJ2-7; 9 nucleotides line up with TRBD2. Trimming at V came to 0 bases and at J to 3 bases, leaving 0 bases not matched to a gene. The CDR3 consists of 14 residues. CDR1 is SGHTA and CDR2 is FQGNSA in the germline V gene. This CDR3 is CASSLAREGYEQYF. For the CDR3, the DNA is TGTGCCAGCAGCTTAGCGCGGGAGGGCTACGAGCAGTACTTC. Complete variable domain (other parts from reference TRBV7-2 and TRBJ2-7): GAGVSQSPSNKVTEKGKDVELRCDPISGHTALYWYRQSLGQGLEFLIYFQGNSAPDKSGLPSDRFSAERTGGSVSTLTIQRTQQEDSAVYLCASSLAREGYEQYFGPGTRLTVT.

In this sample, this clonotype turned up many times. V usage is TRBV28 and J usage is TRBJ2-7, with unresolved D. CDR3 length: 12 residues. Germline V gene lookup returns CDR1 MDHEN and CDR2 SYDVKM. V was shortened by 5 bases and J by 5 bases, with 10 bases between the two germline ends. The CDR3 spells CASSGSKNEQYF. DNA of the CDR3: TGTGCCAGCAGTGGAAGCAAAAACGAGCAGTACTTC.

The V and J genes are TRBV18 and TRBJ1-1; 11 bases align to TRBD1. Germline loops: CDR1 KGHSH, CDR2 LQKENI. Trimming took 1 base from V and 4 from J; bases not matched to a gene: 5. The CDR3 extends over 16 amino acids. CDR3: CASSPRTGGGGTEAFF. The DNA of the CDR3 is TGTGCCAGCTCACCACGGACAGGGGGCGGCGGCACTGAAGCTTTCTTT.

This clonotype was recorded many times. The rearrangement links TRBV5-1 to TRBJ2-3; 8 nucleotides agree with TRBD1. Germline V gene lookup returns CDR1 SGHRS and CDR2 YFSETQ. Trimming removed 4 bases from V and 0 bases from J; junction bases left unmatched: 4. The CDR3 contains 15 residues. The CDR3 DNA reads as TGCGCCAGCAGCCGAAACAGGGGGAGCACAGATACGCAGTATTTT. Protein product: CASSRNRGSTDTQYF.

Ten or more counts support this clonotype. This chain uses TRBV7-2 with TRBJ2-2; 7 bases are a match to TRBD1. Germline V gene sequence: CDR1 SGHTA, CDR2 FQGNSA. V lost 4 bases, J lost 6 bases, and 5 bases stayed unmatched. The CDR3 is 14 residues long. The CDR3 DNA is TGTGCCAGCAGCTCGGGACAGCTCCCCGGGGAGCTGTTTTTT. Protein sequence: CASSSGQLPGELFF.

This sequence joins TRBV5-1 and TRBJ1-2; no definite D call. In germline, CDR1 is SGHRS, CDR2 YFSETQ. CDR3 length: 14 amino acids. Trimming removed 3 bases from V and 4 bases from J, with 13 bases in between. CDR3 loop: CASSSSGVSYGYTF. DNA for the CDR3: TGCGCCAGCAGCTCGAGCGGGGTTTCCTATGGCTACACCTTC.

There are a few counts of this clonotype. The genes are TRBV5-1 and TRBJ1-5; TRBD1 matches 9 bases. Unmatched junction bases numbered 9, after V lost 4 bases and J lost 7 bases. CDR3 size: 15 residues. CDR1 SGHRS and CDR2 YFSETQ come from the germline V gene. The CDR3 sequence: CASSPGTGSGQPQHF. The CDR3 DNA follows: TGCGCCAGCAGCCCTGGGACAGGGTCGGGACAGCCCCAGCATTTT. Full variable domain (missing parts from reference TRBV5-1 and TRBJ1-5): KAGVTQTPRYLIKTRGQQVTLSCSPISGHRSVSWYQQTPGQGLQFLFEYFSETQRNKGNFPGRFSGRQFSNSRSEMNVSTLELGDSALYLCASSPGTGSGQPQHFGDGTRLSIL.

This clonotype was picked up a small number of times. This chain connects TRBV7-9 to TRBJ2-6, with D possibly being TRBD1 (5 bases). Germline values: CDR1 SEHNR, CDR2 FQNEAQ (reference sequence). V lost 6 bases, J lost 0 bases, and 24 bases lay in between. The CDR3 loop spans 20 amino acids. CDR3 nucleotides: TGTGCCAGCAGTTCTCCAATAGGACAAGACCTCTACTCTGGGGCCAACGTCCTGACTTTC. It is translated as CASSSPIGQDLYSGANVLTF.